This T cell receptor beta chain derives from a study of post-analysis software for immune sequencing data. Overall study results and limits: Included in a set of five TRBV segments more frequent in patients than controls were TRBV5-6, TRBV5-1 and TRBV20-1. Compared against controls, patients with multiple sclerosis displayed significantly lower normalized Chao1 diversity.

A remark on this clonotype: The antigen remains unidentified.

The CDR3 spans 15 residues. Deletions cut 2 bases from V and 10 bases from J, with 16 bases between. Per the germline V gene, CDR1 is SGHRS and CDR2 is YFSETQ. Unique molecular identifiers were built into the TCR beta cDNA libraries. TCRdb re-called the PCR reads with MiXCR, one entry per CDR3 protein. The sample includes around 400,000 distinct CDR3 sequences, about a third of them seen just once. This chain connects TRBV5-1 to TRBJ1-6, with D possibly TRBD1 on 5 matching bases. The sequence was obtained from a girl between 10 and 17 years old with multiple sclerosis. Sequencing was carried out using blood. Here the CDR3 DNA reads TGCGCCAGCAGCTTTTCAGGTCTTGGGGGGTCACCCCTCCACTTT. Protein sequence: CASSFSGLGGSPLHF. The complete variable domain, with remaining parts taken from reference TRBV5-1 and TRBJ1-6, reads KAGVTQTPRYLIKTRGQQVTLSCSPISGHRSVSWYQQTPGQGLQFLFEYFSETQRNKGNFPGRFSGRQFSNSRSEMNVSTLELGDSALYLCASSFSGLGGSPLHFGNGTRLTVT.